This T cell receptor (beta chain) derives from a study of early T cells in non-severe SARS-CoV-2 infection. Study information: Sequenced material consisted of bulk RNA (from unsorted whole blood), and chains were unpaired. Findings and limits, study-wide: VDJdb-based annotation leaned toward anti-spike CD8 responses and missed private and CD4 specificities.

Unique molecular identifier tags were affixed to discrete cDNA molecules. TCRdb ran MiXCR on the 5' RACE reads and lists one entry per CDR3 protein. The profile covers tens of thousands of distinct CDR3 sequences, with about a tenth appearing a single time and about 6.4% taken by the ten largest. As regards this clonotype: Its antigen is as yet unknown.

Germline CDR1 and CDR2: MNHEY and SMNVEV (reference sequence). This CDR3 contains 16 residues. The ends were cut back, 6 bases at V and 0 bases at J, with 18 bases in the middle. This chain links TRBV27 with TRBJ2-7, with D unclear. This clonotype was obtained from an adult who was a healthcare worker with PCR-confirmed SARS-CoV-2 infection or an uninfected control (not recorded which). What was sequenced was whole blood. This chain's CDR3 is CASSQTRATTSYEQYF. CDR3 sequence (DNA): TGTGCCAGCAGCCAAACCCGGGCTACCACCTCCTACGAGCAGTACTTC.